This T cell receptor (beta chain) was obtained from a study of a mutant IDH1 vaccine in newly diagnosed glioma. The wider study: Vaccinations were initiated 4-6 weeks following radiotherapy alone, or were given together with temozolomide cycles. Study-wide points: Seemingly, top peripheral T cell clonotype changes bore no relation to pseudoprogression.

Of note for this clone: The antigen remains unidentified.

The time point was: week 23, last vaccination. Topical imiquimod was applied with each vaccine dose, which held 300 ug of mutant IDH1 20-mer peptide. With V trimmed by 3 bases and J by 6 bases, 5 bases remained unmatched. The CDR3 totals 15 residues. The germline CDR1 and CDR2 sequences are MNHEY and SMNVEV (reference sequence). Clones were read by immunoSEQ multiplex PCR, and TCRdb kept only the in-frame ones, dropping some. Of roughly 43,000 clones detected, roughly 84% appear once; the ten largest clones hold about 2.2%. The sample was PBMCs, taken from a glioma patient whose treatment included an IDH1 peptide vaccine. The chain is built from TRBV27 and TRBJ1-5; 10 bases map to TRBD1. This clonotype was obtained from a woman in her late teens or twenties with glioma. Some clones in this sample may be carry-over from other donors' samples. The chain's CDR3 is CASSLGTGVIQPQHF. CDR3 sequence (DNA): TGTGCCAGCAGTTTGGGGACAGGGGTAATTCAGCCCCAGCATTTT.